The T cell receptor (beta chain) under discussion was sequenced for a study of human T cells and chemical hapten exposure. Study in general: Weekly administration of diphenylcyclopropenone to the scalp of patients continued throughout the approximately 23-week study. Small pooled library volume differences chiefly drove per-sample TCR yield variation.

The CDR3 runs to 16 residues. Germline values: CDR1 SGHAT, CDR2 FQNNGV. Trimming pared 1 base from V and 5 bases from J, leaving 14 bases between. As to time point: patch test 2, 6 weeks after DPC sensitization. Treatment of the sample: therapeutic diphenylcyclopropenone sensitization with weekly scalp DPC. Regarding the study as a whole: Expanded TCRs showed more large CDR3 clusters than pre-sensitization or healthy control sets.

Concerning this clonotype itself: Its antigen remains unidentified.

From the RACE reads, TCRdb called clonotypes with MiXCR, one entry per CDR3 protein. The sample lists nearly 95,000 distinct CDR3 sequences; roughly 9.6% were seen once. The gene calls are TRBV11-2 and TRBJ1-4; D gene ambiguous. Sample: whole blood, taken in connection with sensitization to the hapten diphenylcyclopropenone (DPC). This receptor was obtained from a man aged 40-50 years with alopecia areata. Some clones in this sample may be carry-over from other donors' samples. CDR3 bases: TGTGCCAGCAGCTTAGGAGTAGGGCGGAGAAATGAAAAACTGTTTTTT. Translation gives CASSLGVGRRNEKLFF.